A single sample is the source of the 13 T cell receptor beta chains below, sequenced in a study of T cells in Graves' hyperthyroidism and ophthalmopathy. Amplified TCR beta CDR3 regions came from RNA transcripts. In the first-round RT-PCR of the TCR CDR3, the HTBI primer set was used. Via MiXCR, TCRdb re-called the multiplex PCR reads, giving one row per CDR3 protein. The sample shows 500,000 to 550,000 distinct CDR3 sequences, just under 20% of them seen only once. Sequenced material: blood. The origin of the receptors is a middle-aged man with Graves' ophthalmopathy.

This clonotype was observed many times. The chain's CDR3 is CASSGGQMSYNEQFF. The CDR3 DNA sequence: TGTGCCAGCAGTGGAGGACAGATGTCCTACAATGAGCAGTTCTTC. The V and J genes are TRBV6-1 and TRBJ2-1, with D tentatively TRBD1 (6 bases). Germline V gives CDR1 MNHNS, CDR2 SASEGT. The CDR3 spans 15 residues. V was cut by 4 bases and J by 1 base, with 11 bases left in between.

The rearrangement uses TRBV20-1 and TRBJ2-2; a possible D gene is TRBD1 (8 bases). Trimming pared 3 bases from V and 5 bases from J, leaving 16 bases between. The CDR3 is 15 amino acids. The germline CDR1 and CDR2 sequences are DFQATT and SNEGSKA (reference sequence). CDR3 residues: CSASLNRGGTGELFF. For the CDR3, the DNA is TGCAGTGCTAGCTTGAACAGGGGGGGAACCGGGGAGCTGTTTTTT.

Only a few counts were recorded for this clonotype. This chain links TRBV6-1 with TRBJ2-1; 10 bases line up with TRBD2. The junction had 10 bases not matched to a gene; V was cut back by 6 bases and J by 5 bases. CDR1 MNHNS and CDR2 SASEGT come from the germline V gene. The CDR3 covers 16 residues. CDR3 DNA: TGTGCCAGCAGGTCCGAGCGGGAGGGCCTGGACAATGAGCAGTTCTTC. Translating it yields CASRSEREGLDNEQFF.

The V call is TRBV6-1, the J call TRBJ2-7, with 7 bases lining up with TRBD1. The CDR3 covers 15 residues. The V and J ends lost 7 bases and 0 bases, in that order; junction bases with no gene match: 9. Per germline, CDR1 MNHNS and CDR2 SASEGT. CDR3 sequence (DNA): TGTGCCAGCACCCCTCCGGGACAGCCCTCCTACGAGCAGTACTTC. Translation gives CASTPPGQPSYEQYF.

In its sample, this clonotype was seen many times. The V gene is TRBV2, the J gene TRBJ2-3; 14 nucleotides align to TRBD2. CDR1 and CDR2 from the germline V gene are SNHLY and FYNNEI. There are 20 residues in the CDR3. V shed 2 bases, J shed 4 bases, and the junction held 14 bases outside the gene matches. The CDR3 DNA reads TGTGCCAGCAGTGAAAGGGGGCCGACTAGCGGGGGGGCTTTGGCAGATACGCAGTATTTT. It yields the protein CASSERGPTSGGALADTQYF.

This clonotype was recorded many times. The gene calls are TRBV7-2 and TRBJ2-2, with 9 bases aligning to TRBD1. Germline loops: CDR1 SGHTA, CDR2 FQGNSA. Germline trimming cut 5 bases from V and 5 bases from J; bases unmatched to any gene: 9. This CDR3 has 16 amino acids. Here the CDR3 DNA reads TGTGCCAGCAGCCCCTACCCGACAGGGGGGACCGGGGAGCTGTTTTTT. It encodes CASSPYPTGGTGELFF.

This rearrangement joins TRBV14 to TRBJ2-7; D gene unclear. The germline gives CDR1 SGHDN, CDR2 FVKESK. Trimming removed 1 base at V and 7 bases at J, with 17 bases between. The CDR3 extends over 15 amino acids. CDR3 loop: CASSQGPSFLGEQYF. CDR3 DNA sequence: TGTGCCAGCAGCCAAGGACCCTCATTCCTCGGGGAGCAGTACTTC.

This clonotype has a count of ten or more. The chain couples TRBV3-1 to TRBJ2-5; 10 nucleotides match TRBD2. Germline assignment: CDR1 LGHDT and CDR2 YNNKEL (reference sequence). The CDR3 has 19 amino acids. The ends lost 1 base at V and 5 bases at J; junction bases unmatched: 16. CDR3 sequence reads: CASSQGRLAGVSGLETQYF. CDR3 bases: TGTGCCAGCAGCCAAGGACGGCTAGCGGGAGTCTCGGGTCTTGAGACCCAGTACTTC.

This clonotype has ten or more counts. This CDR3 is CASSEPGHKGTYEQYF. In DNA form, the CDR3 reads TGTGCCAGCAGCGAACCGGGACATAAAGGAACCTACGAGCAGTACTTC. This rearrangement joins TRBV7-9 to TRBJ2-7, with D tentatively TRBD1 (6 bases). CDR1 SEHNR and CDR2 FQNEAQ come from the germline V gene (reference sequence). Trimming removed 5 bases from V and 2 bases from J, with 19 bases in between. The CDR3 loop spans 16 amino acids.

At least ten counts were recorded for this clonotype. The V and J genes are TRBV11-2 and TRBJ2-3, with D unresolved. Trimming shortened V by 5 bases and J by 0 bases, and 18 bases separated the two germline ends. Germline V gene sequence: CDR1 SGHAT, CDR2 FQNNGV. This CDR3 comprises 17 residues. DNA for the CDR3: TGTGCCAGCAGCCCACGGAAGGATTTGACTAGCACAGATACGCAGTATTTT. Protein sequence: CASSPRKDLTSTDTQYF.

This chain links TRBV6-1 with TRBJ1-2, with TRBD1 identical over 7 bases. V gave up 6 bases and J gave up 7 bases; unmatched junction bases: 8. Per germline, CDR1 MNHNS and CDR2 SASEGT. The CDR3 loop spans 13 amino acids. CDR3 sequence reads: CASSLTGRGGYTF. CDR3 coding DNA: TGTGCCAGCAGCTTGACAGGGAGGGGTGGCTACACCTTC.

The sample holds a few counts of this clonotype. V and J are TRBV18 and TRBJ2-4, with 9 bases identical to TRBD1. This CDR3 region has 18 residues. J gave up 0 bases and V 3 bases, and 9 bases lay outside the gene matches. Per the germline V gene, CDR1 is KGHSH and CDR2 is LQKENI. CDR3: CASSPGTGFLLAKNIQYF. The DNA of the CDR3 is TGTGCCAGCTCACCCGGGACAGGGTTCCTCCTAGCCAAAAACATTCAGTACTTC.

This chain joins TRBV4-2 and TRBJ2-7; 10 positions agree with TRBD1. V shed 2 bases, J shed 9 bases, and the junction held 13 bases outside the gene matches. CDR3 length: 16 residues. Germline assignment: CDR1 LGHNA and CDR2 YNFKEQ. The CDR3 DNA reads as TGTGCCAGCAGCCAACCTACCGGGACAGGGGCCCACGTGCAGTACTTC. Amino acids: CASSQPTGTGAHVQYF.